The 20 T cell receptor beta chains in this list originate from one sample, sequenced in a study of tumor-infiltrating lymphocytes in primary liver carcinoma. With a constant-region primer, TCR beta cDNA was made from around 520 ng of total RNA. Three nested multiplex PCR rounds of slightly modified ARM-PCR generated TCR beta libraries. The first two PCR rounds, approximately 10 cycles each, used TRBV1-TRBV30 forward primers and a C-beta reverse primer. TCRdb used MiXCR to reprocess the multiplex PCR reads, holding one entry per CDR3 protein. Here the sample spans fewer than 75,000 distinct CDR3 sequences, approximately 70% being singletons. Scientists recovered RNA and DNA together from roughly 21-30 mg of unsorted bulk tissue. Sequenced material: liver tumor tissue from sampling region 2. Subset here: tumor region T2, inferior pole. These receptors all come from a man in his forties with primary liver carcinoma and hepatitis B virus infection.

J is TRBJ2-1 and V is TRBV6-1; D uncertain. Germline CDR1 MNHNS, CDR2 SASEGT. This CDR3 region has 12 residues. The CDR3 is CDSSDQMYKQFF. The CDR3 region has the DNA TGTGACAGTAGTGACCAGATGTACAAGCAGTTCTTC.

This chain connects TRBV6-6 to TRBJ2-7; D perhaps matches TRBD1 (5 bases). Trimming cost V 5 bases and J 13 bases, with 24 bases left between them. CDR3 length equals 14 residues. Germline CDR1 MNHNY, CDR2 SVGAGI (reference sequence). The chain's CDR3 is CASSGSGRVYEYYF. The CDR3 nucleotides are TGTGCCAGCAGTGGTTCAGGCAGGGTCTACGAGTATTACTTC.

Notes on this clonotype: An end of the junction differs from the germline gene, which may be a read error. The V and J genes are TRBV10-1 and TRBJ2-2, with 11 positions matching TRBD2. There are 17 residues in the CDR3. CDR1 and CDR2 from the germline V gene are WNHNN and SYGVQD (reference sequence). The CDR3 loop reads CASSDGLAGGGTGEPSF. The CDR3 coding sequence is TGTGCCAGCAGTGATGGGCTAGCGGGAGGAGGTACCGGGGAGCCGTCTTTT.

This clonotype was counted a few times. V and J are TRBV28 and TRBJ2-1; 13 bases match TRBD2. The CDR3 has 19 amino acids. V was clipped by 3 bases and J by 0 bases; unmatched bases: 8. Germline loops: CDR1 MDHEN, CDR2 SYDVKM. The CDR3 DNA sequence: TGTGCCAGCAGTTTTGCGGGACTAGCGGGATTGAGCTCCTACAATGAGCAGTTCTTC. Amino acid sequence: CASSFAGLAGLSSYNEQFF.

The rearrangement uses TRBV4-2 and TRBJ2-5, with 7 bases lining up with TRBD2. Trimming at V came to 0 bases and at J to 1 base, leaving 5 bases not matched to a gene. The germline V gene has CDR1 LGHNA and CDR2 YNFKEQ. CDR3 size: 16 residues. The DNA of the CDR3 is TGTGCCAGCAGCCAAGACGGGAGGTGGGGCCAAGAGACCCAGTACTTC. Protein sequence: CASSQDGRWGQETQYF.

On this clonotype: The CDR3 does not end in the conserved phenylalanine or tryptophan, so this is likely a read error. The chain employs TRBV5-6 and TRBJ2-7; D is tentatively TRBD1 or TRBD2 (6 bases each). The CDR3 is made up of 17 amino acids. V dropped 4 bases and J dropped 0 bases, with 20 bases sitting between them. CDR1 and CDR2 (germline): SGHDT, YYEEEE. CDR3 amino acids: CASSVGASAISSYEQYL. The CDR3 DNA reads TGTGCCAGCAGCGTGGGGGCTAGCGCGATTAGCTCCTACGAGCAGTACTTG.

This clonotype turned up a few times. A read error may explain this, as a much larger clone is one base away. The rearrangement uses TRBV6-1 and TRBJ2-1, with a weak D call TRBD1 (5 bases). The CDR3 spans 15 residues. Germline assignment: CDR1 MNHNS and CDR2 SASEGT. The CDR3 coding sequence is TGTGCCAGCAGTGAAGGGGGCTCCCCCTACGATGAGCAGTTCTTC. Residues: CASSEGGSPYDEQFF.

With regard to this clonotype: One end of the junction varies from germline; a read error may be responsible. V usage is TRBV14 and J usage is TRBJ2-1; 7 positions agree with TRBD1. CDR1 and CDR2 (germline): SGHDN, FVKESK. The CDR3 extends over 15 amino acids. For the CDR3, the DNA is TGTGCCAGCAGCCACAGGGGGTGGTTTAACAATGAGCAATTCTTC. Translated: CASSHRGWFNNEQFF.

This clonotype occurred a few times. For the CDR3, the DNA is TGCAGCGTTAATGATGCCACTGGACAGGGCAAATCCCCTTTCACAGATACGCAGTATTTT. As protein: CSVNDATGQGKSPFTDTQYF. This chain uses TRBV29-1 with TRBJ2-3, with TRBD1 identical over 8 bases. Trimming took 5 bases from V and 2 from J; bases not matched to a gene: 24. CDR1 and CDR2 from the germline V gene are SQVTM and ANQGSEA. The CDR3 is 20 amino acids.

The chain employs TRBV6-1 and TRBJ2-7; D not resolved. The CDR3 covers 14 residues. Germline V CDR1 and CDR2: MNHNS, SASEGT. V shed 9 bases and J shed 0 bases, with 15 bases lying between them. CDR3 sequence reads: CARSKSRNSYEQYF. The CDR3 nucleotides are TGTGCCAGAAGTAAATCCAGGAACTCCTACGAGCAGTACTTC.

A note on this clonotype: One junction end disagrees with the germline gene, perhaps due to a read error. The chain combines TRBV5-1 with TRBJ1-2; D remains unclear. Per germline, CDR1 SGHRS and CDR2 YFSETQ. This CDR3 has 15 amino acids. The CDR3 DNA follows: TGCGCCAGCAGCTTGGCGGGTTTCGCTCAGTATGGCTACAACTTC. Encoded protein: CASSLAGFAQYGYNF.

Comments on this clonotype: This may be a read error, as it is one base from a much larger clone. The J gene is TRBJ1-1, the V gene TRBV7-9; no firm D call. CDR3 size: 15 residues. Trimming pared 7 bases from V and 4 bases from J, leaving 19 bases between. CDR1 is SEHNR and CDR2 is FQNEAQ in the germline V gene (reference sequence). The CDR3 loop is CASIAWVWCVTEAFF. For the CDR3, the DNA is TGTGCCAGCATCGCGTGGGTTTGGTGTGTCACTGAAGCTTTCTTT.

This clonotype has a handful of counts. Possible read error: a much larger clone is one base away. The conserved phenylalanine or tryptophan normally closing the CDR3 is absent here, so this likely arose from a read error. This sequence joins TRBV4-2 and TRBJ2-1; unclear D gene. Trimming removed 3 bases from V and 6 bases from J, with 15 bases in between. The CDR3 is 15 residues long. In germline, CDR1 is LGHNA, CDR2 YNFKEQ. The CDR3 DNA sequence: TGTGCCAGCAGCCATGTTAGTTTTTCCGGCAATGAGCAGTTCTTA. Its protein product is CASSHVSFSGNEQFL.

This chain joins TRBV11-2 and TRBJ1-4, with D unresolved. CDR3 size: 14 residues. CDR1 and CDR2 from the germline V gene are SGHAT and FQNNGV. Trimming took off 2 bases at V and 0 bases at J, with 4 bases between the two ends. Written as DNA, the CDR3 is TGTGCCAGCAGCTTACGCCCAACTAATGAAAAACTGTTTTTT. Protein product: CASSLRPTNEKLFF.

Regarding this clonotype: Sequence at one end of the junction differs from germline and may be a read error. V and J are TRBV5-1 and TRBJ2-7; TRBD2 aligns across 15 bases. Germline lookup yields CDR1 SGHRS and CDR2 YFSETQ. This CDR3 spans 17 amino acids. CDR3 nucleotide sequence: TGCACCAGCAGCCGGACTAGCGGGAGGGTAGGGTCCTACGAGCAGTATTTC. It yields the protein CTSSRTSGRVGSYEQYF. The variable domain in full, with the rest retrieved from reference TRBV5-1 and TRBJ2-7, is KAGVTQTPRYLIKTRGQQVTLSCSPISGHRSVSWYQQTPGQGLQFLFEYFSETQRNKGNFPGRFSGRQFSNSRSEMNVSTLELGDSALYLCTSSRTSGRVGSYEQYFGPGTRLTVT.

Comment on this clonotype: A read error may be the cause here, since a much bigger clone is one base away. The gene calls are TRBV6-5 and TRBJ2-1; TRBD2 aligns across 8 bases. The CDR3 has 11 residues. Germline CDR1 reads MNHEY; CDR2 reads SVGAGI. CDR3 DNA sequence: TGTACCAGCGGGAGCGGGGGTGAGCAGTTCTTC. Translating it yields CTSGSGGEQFF.

In the case of this clonotype: The junction departs from germline at one end; a sequencing error may be responsible. The rearrangement uses TRBV11-2 and TRBJ1-4; no clear D. Per germline, CDR1 SGHAT and CDR2 FQNNGV. The CDR3 sequence is 15 residues long. The CDR3 spells CVSSLDGFAIEKLFF. DNA for the CDR3: TGTGTCAGCAGCTTGGACGGGTTCGCTATTGAAAAACTGTTTTTT.

Points on this clonotype: The conserved phenylalanine or tryptophan is not found at the CDR3 terminus, so this likely reflects a read error. V usage is TRBV6-5 and J usage is TRBJ2-5; no clear D gene. The CDR3 totals 15 residues. Germline V gives CDR1 MNHEY, CDR2 SVGAGI. The CDR3 DNA sequence: TGTGTCAGCAGTTACAGCTGGGATGCACAAGAGACCCAGTACTTA. It translates to CVSSYSWDAQETQYL.

This clonotype was observed many times. The V gene is TRBV29-1, the J gene TRBJ1-4; TRBD1 might be the D (5 bases). Between the trimmed V and J ends, which lost 5 bases and 7 bases, there was a span of 14 bases. The CDR3 length is 13 residues. Per germline, CDR1 SQVTM and CDR2 ANQGSEA. The CDR3 loop is CSVRDSGGEKLFF. Here the CDR3 DNA reads TGCAGCGTTCGTGACAGCGGCGGTGAAAAACTGTTTTTT.

This clonotype was seen at least ten times. The rearrangement links TRBV5-1 to TRBJ2-2; TRBD2 aligns across 7 bases. Germline trimming cut 2 bases from V and 1 base from J; bases unmatched to any gene: 5. This CDR3 spans 16 amino acids. CDR1 and CDR2 (germline): SGHRS, YFSETQ. Here the CDR3 DNA reads TGCGCCAGCAGCTTCCGCACTAGCGAGAACACCGGGGAGCTGTTTTTT. Its protein product is CASSFRTSENTGELFF.